This record looks at one T cell receptor beta chain sequence and its context. Its cognate antigen is unknown. Germline lookup yields CDR1 ENHRY and CDR2 SYGVKD. The V segment lost 3 bases and the J segment 4 bases; nucleotides outside the gene matches: 4. This CDR3 is 15 amino acids long. This record comes from a study of naive and memory T cell subsets. Findings and limits, study-wide: From naive to CM, EM and EMRA, diversity decreased and Gini increased. Especially in CD8 cells, naive repertoires contained a few larger clonotypes, possibly CD45RA-re-expressing memory cells. Over 90% of naive TCR sequences appeared only once, unlike memory subsets.

CD4+ T cell IFNgamma after overnight CMV lysate exposure gave donor CMV status. Cells stained for CD3, CD4, CD8, CD45RA and CD27 were sorted into four subsets. Both TRBC1 and TRBC2 were covered by a beta constant-region primer of two equimolar oligonucleotides. Nested alpha and beta constant-region primers with the SP2 primer drove four PCR rounds on ligated cDNA. One entry per CDR3 protein, called by TCRdb with MiXCR from the UMI-ligation and nested PCR reads. The top ten hold 0.5% to 0.75% of the sample, which has fewer than 150,000 distinct CDR3 sequences, 15% to 25% seen once. The chain links TRBV10-3 to TRBJ2-7; 12 positions match TRBD1. Sequences were obtained from naive CD8+ T cells from blood. This TCR was sampled from a human donor in good health. The CDR3 bases are TGTGCCATCAGTGAAGCGGGACAGGGGGCTTACGAGCAGTACTTC. Its protein product is CAISEAGQGAYEQYF.